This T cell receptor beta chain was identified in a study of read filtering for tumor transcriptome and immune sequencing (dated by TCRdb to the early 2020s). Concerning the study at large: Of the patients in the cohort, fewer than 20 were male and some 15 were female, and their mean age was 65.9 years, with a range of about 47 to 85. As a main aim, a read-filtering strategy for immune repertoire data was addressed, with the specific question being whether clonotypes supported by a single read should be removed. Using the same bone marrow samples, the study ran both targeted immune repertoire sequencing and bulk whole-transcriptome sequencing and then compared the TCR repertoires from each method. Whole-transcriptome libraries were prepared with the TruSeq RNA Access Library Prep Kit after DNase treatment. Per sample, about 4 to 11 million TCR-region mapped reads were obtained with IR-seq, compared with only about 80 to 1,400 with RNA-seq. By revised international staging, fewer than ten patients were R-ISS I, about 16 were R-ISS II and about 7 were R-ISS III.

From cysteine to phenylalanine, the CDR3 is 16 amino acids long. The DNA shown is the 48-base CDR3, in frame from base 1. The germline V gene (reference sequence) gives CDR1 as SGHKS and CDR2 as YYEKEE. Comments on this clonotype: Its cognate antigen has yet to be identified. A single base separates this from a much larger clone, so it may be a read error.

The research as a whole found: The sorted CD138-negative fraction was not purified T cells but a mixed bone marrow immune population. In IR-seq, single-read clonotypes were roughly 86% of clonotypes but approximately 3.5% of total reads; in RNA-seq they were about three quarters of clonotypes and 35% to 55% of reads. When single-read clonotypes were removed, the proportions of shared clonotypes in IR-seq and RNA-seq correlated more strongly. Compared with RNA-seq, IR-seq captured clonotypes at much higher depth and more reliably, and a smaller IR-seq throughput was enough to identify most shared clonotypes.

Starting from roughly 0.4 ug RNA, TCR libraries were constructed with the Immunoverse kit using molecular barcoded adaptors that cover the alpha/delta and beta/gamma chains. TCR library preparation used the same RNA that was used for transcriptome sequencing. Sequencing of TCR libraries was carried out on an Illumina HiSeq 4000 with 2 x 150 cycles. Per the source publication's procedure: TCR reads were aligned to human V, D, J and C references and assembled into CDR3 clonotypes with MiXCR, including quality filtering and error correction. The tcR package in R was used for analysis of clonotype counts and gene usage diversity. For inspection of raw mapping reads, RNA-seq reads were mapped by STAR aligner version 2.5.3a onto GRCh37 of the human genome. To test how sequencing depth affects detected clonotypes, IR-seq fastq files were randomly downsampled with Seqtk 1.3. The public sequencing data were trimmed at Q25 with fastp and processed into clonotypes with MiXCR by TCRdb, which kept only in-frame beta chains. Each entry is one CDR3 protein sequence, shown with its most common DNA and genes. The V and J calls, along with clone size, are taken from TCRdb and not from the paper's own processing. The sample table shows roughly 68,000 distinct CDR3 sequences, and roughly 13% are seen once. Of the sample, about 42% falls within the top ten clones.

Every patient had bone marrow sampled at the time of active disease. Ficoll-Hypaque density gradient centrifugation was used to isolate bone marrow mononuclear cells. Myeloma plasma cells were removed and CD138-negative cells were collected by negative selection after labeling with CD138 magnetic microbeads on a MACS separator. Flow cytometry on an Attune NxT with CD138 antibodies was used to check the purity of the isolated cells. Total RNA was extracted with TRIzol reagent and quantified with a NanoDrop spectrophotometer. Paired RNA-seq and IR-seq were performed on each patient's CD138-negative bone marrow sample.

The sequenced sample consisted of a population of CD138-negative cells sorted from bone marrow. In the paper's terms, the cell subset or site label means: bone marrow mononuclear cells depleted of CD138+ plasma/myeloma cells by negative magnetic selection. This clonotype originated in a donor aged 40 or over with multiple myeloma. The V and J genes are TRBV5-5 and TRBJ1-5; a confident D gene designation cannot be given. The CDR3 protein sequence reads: CVSRLGPGRDDQPQHF. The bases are TGTGTCAGCAGGCTGGGCCCCGGTCGTGACGATCAGCCCCAGCATTTT.